This section outlines one TCR beta chain sequence together with its context. Antigen specificity is unknown. The protocol attached unique molecular identifiers to individual cDNA molecules. TCRdb itself ran the 5' RACE reads through MiXCR, one entry per CDR3 protein. The table shows 65,000 to 75,000 distinct CDR3 sequences, with about 12% occurring only once. V lost 0 bases to trimming and J lost 8 bases, with 10 bases between them. CDR1 and CDR2 from the germline V gene are MNHNS and SASEGT. This CDR3 is built from 14 residues. The source of the sample is a study of early T cells in non-severe SARS-CoV-2 infection. Study conclusions and caveats: Database matching using VDJdb favored anti-spike CD8 responses, with private and CD4 specificities left missing.

The chain links TRBV6-1 to TRBJ1-4, with D hard to call. The material sequenced was whole blood. This TCR was recovered from an adult who was a healthcare worker with PCR-confirmed SARS-CoV-2 infection or an uninfected control (not recorded which). This CDR3 is CASSEASSPEKLFF. The CDR3, as DNA: TGTGCCAGCAGTGAAGCATCATCCCCAGAAAAACTGTTTTTT.